These 26 T cell receptor beta chains were sequenced from one sample in a study of shared clonotypes between healthy human individuals. CD8 cells classed as naive were CD45RO-negative and positively selected for CCR7, excluding terminally differentiated effector memory CD45RA+ cells. The table came from immunoSEQ multiplex PCR; TCRdb's copy has only in-frame clones and leaves some out. The sample consists of some 2,100,000 clones, roughly 91% of them appearing once. Sequencing was done on a sample of naive CD8+ T cells from PBMCs. Source of these receptors: a man aged 18 to 30 in good health. Some clones in this sample may be carry-over from other donors' samples.

The CDR3 protein is CASSYDYTTGELFF. In DNA, the CDR3 is TGCGCCAGCAGTTACGACTACACCACCGGGGAGCTGTTTTTT. The V call is TRBV5-1, the J call TRBJ2-2; the D gene is possibly TRBD2 (5 bases). The CDR3 is made up of 14 amino acids. The germline V gene encodes CDR1 SGHRS and CDR2 YFSETQ. Trimming stripped 5 bases from V and 4 bases from J, with 12 bases between.

The chain has TRBV19 and TRBJ2-7; TRBD2 matches 10 bases. The CDR3 length is 16 residues. Trimming took 0 bases from V and 6 from J; bases not matched to a gene: 8. Germline V gene lookup returns CDR1 LNHDA and CDR2 SQIVND (reference sequence). CDR3 protein: CASSIDALAGASEQYF. CDR3 DNA sequence: TGTGCCAGTAGTATAGATGCGCTAGCGGGAGCATCCGAGCAGTACTTC.

The chain uses TRBV9 and TRBJ2-3; unclear D gene. V was pared by 7 bases and J by 4 bases, with 13 bases between. Germline CDR1 and CDR2: SGDLS and YYNGEE. The CDR3 is made up of 13 amino acids. The CDR3, as DNA: TGTGCCAGCGGTGGCATACCAGCAGATACGCAGTATTTT. It specifies CASGGIPADTQYF.

The rearrangement links TRBV5-5 to TRBJ2-4; D might be TRBD1 (7 bases). Trimming removed 4 bases at V and 5 bases at J, with 16 bases between. This CDR3 has 15 amino acids. From germline, CDR1 is SGHKS and CDR2 YYEKEE (reference sequence). The CDR3 DNA reads as TGTGCCAGCAGCCGCACCAGGGGGGAGGAAAACATTCAGTACTTC. Its protein product is CASSRTRGEENIQYF. The full variable domain, rest sourced from reference TRBV5-5 and TRBJ2-4, is DAGVTQSPTHLIKTRGQQVTLRCSPISGHKSVSWYQQVLGQGPQFIFQYYEKEERGRGNFPDRFSARQFPNYSSELNVNALLLGDSALYLCASSRTRGEENIQYFGAGTRLSVL.

The chain uses TRBV7-2 and TRBJ2-7; 7 bases fit TRBD2. There are 15 residues in the CDR3. With 1 base clipped from V and 4 bases from J, the junction kept 7 bases outside the gene matches. Per the germline V gene, CDR1 is SGHTA and CDR2 is FQGNSA. CDR3 nucleotide sequence: TGTGCCAGCAGCTTAGGACTAGTGGGAGGGTACGAGCAGTACTTC. It specifies CASSLGLVGGYEQYF.

The chain is built from TRBV4-3 and TRBJ2-7; possibly TRBD1 or TRBD2 for D (6 bases each). This CDR3 is 14 amino acids long. The V end lost 0 bases, the J end lost 7 bases, and 13 bases lay between the germline ends. Germline V lookup: CDR1 LGHNA, CDR2 YSLEER. The CDR3 loop is CASSQDSGAGEQYF. CDR3 bases: TGCGCCAGCAGCCAAGACTCAGGGGCGGGAGAGCAGTACTTC.

V usage is TRBV29-1 and J usage is TRBJ2-7; D tentatively reads TRBD1 or TRBD2 (5 bases each). Deletions cut 6 bases from V and 2 bases from J, with 14 bases between. The V gene's germline CDR1 is SQVTM and CDR2 ANQGSEA. This CDR3 is built from 13 residues. In nucleotides, the CDR3 is TGCAGCGTCACCGGGACCGCTCCCTACGAGCAGTACTTC. Translating it yields CSVTGTAPYEQYF.

This clone has a single count. The gene calls are TRBV6-5 and TRBJ2-1; D is perhaps TRBD2 (5 bases). The CDR3 contains 15 residues. The V gene lost 7 bases and the J gene lost 4 bases, with 17 bases spanning the gap. The V gene's germline CDR1 is MNHEY and CDR2 SVGAGI. The CDR3 spells CASTVAPGGYNEQFF. CDR3 nucleotides: TGTGCCAGCACCGTGGCTCCCGGAGGATACAATGAGCAGTTCTTC.

This clone was counted once. The gene calls are TRBV7-8 and TRBJ2-3, with 10 bases matching TRBD2. The CDR3 length is 19 residues. Germline V gives CDR1 SGHVS, CDR2 FQNEAQ. J was trimmed by 0 bases and V by 5 bases; bases with no gene match: 14. CDR3 amino acids: CASSGVGLAKLASTDTQYF. The CDR3 DNA reads TGTGCCAGCAGCGGGGTGGGACTAGCGAAACTAGCTAGCACAGATACGCAGTATTTT. Supplemented by reference TRBV7-8 and TRBJ2-3, the full variable domain reads GAGVSQSPRYKVAKRGQDVALRCDPISGHVSLFWYQQALGQGPEFLTYFQNEAQLDKSGLPSDRFFAERPEGSVSTLKIQRTQQEDSAVYLCASSGVGLAKLASTDTQYFGPGTRLTVL.

This chain connects TRBV27 to TRBJ2-7, with a tentative D call TRBD1 (6 bases). The V end lost 2 bases, the J end lost 3 bases, and 11 bases lay between the germline ends. The CDR3 is 14 residues long. Germline V lookup: CDR1 MNHEY, CDR2 SMNVEV (reference sequence). CDR3 loop: CASSLGARGYEQYF. In DNA form, the CDR3 reads TGTGCCAGCAGTTTAGGGGCCAGGGGCTACGAGCAGTACTTC.

The rearrangement uses TRBV4-3 and TRBJ1-4; D not certain. Germline assignment: CDR1 LGHNA and CDR2 YSLEER. This CDR3 is built from 20 residues. Trimming removed 0 bases at V and 1 base at J, with 21 bases between. CDR3 DNA sequence: TGCGCCAGCAGCCAAGATCTGGCCCGCCTAGATCCGTTAACTAATGAAAAACTGTTTTTT. This translates into CASSQDLARLDPLTNEKLFF.

The J gene is TRBJ2-7, the V gene TRBV7-9; no definite D call. V was cut by 5 bases and J by 4 bases, with 21 bases left in between. This CDR3 contains 16 residues. Germline lookup yields CDR1 SEHNR and CDR2 FQNEAQ (reference sequence). The CDR3 reads CASSLPDGYSTYEQYF. CDR3 sequence (DNA): TGTGCCAGCAGCCTCCCGGACGGATACTCCACTTACGAGCAGTACTTC.

The V call is TRBV7-8, the J call TRBJ2-7; 9 nucleotides match TRBD2. V shed 0 bases and J 2 bases; nucleotides not matched to a gene: 8. The CDR3 totals 17 residues. Germline V gene lookup returns CDR1 SGHVS and CDR2 FQNEAQ. The CDR3 sequence is CASSLAMTSGRPYEQYF. Here the CDR3 DNA reads TGTGCCAGCAGCTTAGCGATGACTAGCGGACGTCCCTACGAGCAGTACTTC.

This chain connects TRBV27 to TRBJ1-1; TRBD1 matches at 8 bases. The germline V gene has CDR1 MNHEY and CDR2 SMNVEV (reference sequence). The CDR3 is 17 amino acids. V lost 5 bases, J lost 2 bases, and 13 bases stayed unmatched. The CDR3 coding sequence is TGTGCCAGCAGTCCGATAGGACAGGGAGGAAAAAACACTGAAGCTTTCTTT. Its translation: CASSPIGQGGKNTEAFF.

The gene calls are TRBV7-9 and TRBJ1-4; D is uncertain. Looked up from germline, CDR1 is SEHNR and CDR2 is FQNEAQ (reference sequence). The CDR3 totals 13 residues. Between the trimmed V and J ends, which lost 5 bases and 8 bases, there was a span of 12 bases. CDR3 in DNA: TGTGCCAGCAGCCTGGACCGGCAGGAAAAACTGTTTTTT. Translation gives CASSLDRQEKLFF.

The chain employs TRBV29-1 and TRBJ1-2; 10 nucleotides match TRBD1. The ends lost 6 bases at V and 8 bases at J; junction bases unmatched: 12. Looked up from germline, CDR1 is SQVTM and CDR2 is ANQGSEA. The CDR3 runs to 14 residues. DNA for the CDR3: TGCAGCGTCTCTCCCGGGACAGGGGTAGAAGGCTACACCTTC. This encodes CSVSPGTGVEGYTF.

A single count supports this clone. The chain is built from TRBV5-1 and TRBJ1-6; D remains ambiguous. V was trimmed by 0 bases and J by 0 bases, leaving 7 bases between them. This CDR3 region has 16 residues. Germline CDR1 SGHRS, CDR2 YFSETQ. CDR3 DNA sequence: TGCGCCAGCAGCTTGGGTGGGATCTCCTATAATTCACCCCTCCACTTT. Amino acids: CASSLGGISYNSPLHF.

The chain joins TRBV7-9 to TRBJ1-1; TRBD1 aligns across 8 bases. Germline trimming cut 4 bases from V and 4 bases from J; bases unmatched to any gene: 5. CDR1 SEHNR and CDR2 FQNEAQ come from the germline V gene (reference sequence). The CDR3 spans 14 residues. The CDR3: CASSSTTGGTEAFF. As DNA, the CDR3 is TGTGCCAGCAGCTCAACCACAGGGGGCACTGAAGCTTTCTTT.

The genes are TRBV5-8 and TRBJ2-7; 14 positions agree with TRBD2. The V and J ends lost 4 bases and 4 bases, in that order; junction bases with no gene match: 10. The germline gives CDR1 SGHTS, CDR2 YDEGEE. The CDR3 is made up of 17 amino acids. This chain's CDR3 is CASSLGTSGRKRYEQYF. In nucleotides, the CDR3 is TGTGCCAGCAGCCTCGGGACTAGCGGGAGAAAGCGGTACGAGCAGTACTTC. The complete variable domain, with remaining parts taken from reference TRBV5-8 and TRBJ2-7, reads EAGVTQSPTHLIKTRGQQATLRCSPISGHTSVYWYQQALGLGLQFLLWYDEGEERNRGNFPPRFSGRQFPNYSSELNVNALELEDSALYLCASSLGTSGRKRYEQYFGPGTRLTVT.

The gene calls are TRBV7-9 and TRBJ2-7, with D possibly matching TRBD2 (6 bases). CDR3 length: 15 residues. The V gene lost 2 bases and the J gene lost 0 bases, with 11 bases spanning the gap. Germline V gene lookup returns CDR1 SEHNR and CDR2 FQNEAQ (reference sequence). Here the CDR3 reads CASSLIGGTSYEQYF. CDR3 nucleotides: TGTGCCAGCAGCTTAATCGGAGGGACCTCCTACGAGCAGTACTTC.

The gene calls are TRBV7-2 and TRBJ2-2; the D gene is possibly TRBD2 (5 bases). The CDR3 is 16 residues long. Germline V gene data show CDR1 as SGHTA and CDR2 as FQGNSA. Trimming shortened V by 4 bases and J by 6 bases, and 18 bases separated the two germline ends. The CDR3, as DNA: TGTGCCAGCAGCTCCCGCACGGGTCTAGCAGCCGGGGAGCTGTTTTTT. This sequence encodes CASSSRTGLAAGELFF. Together with reference TRBV7-2 and TRBJ2-2, the CDR3 gives the full variable domain: GAGVSQSPSNKVTEKGKDVELRCDPISGHTALYWYRQSLGQGLEFLIYFQGNSAPDKSGLPSDRFSAERTGGSVSTLTIQRTQQEDSAVYLCASSSRTGLAAGELFFGEGSRLTVL.

The chain carries TRBV16 and TRBJ2-7; D is uncertain. V gave up 0 bases and J gave up 4 bases, with 7 bases separating them. This CDR3 comprises 13 residues. Germline V CDR1 and CDR2: KGHSY, FQNENV. CDR3 amino acids: CASSQSWRYEQYF. DNA for the CDR3: TGTGCCAGCAGCCAATCGTGGCGGTACGAGCAGTACTTC.

The V call is TRBV2, the J call TRBJ1-3; D gene uncertain. The V and J ends lost 3 bases and 7 bases respectively, with 13 bases between them. The CDR3 covers 14 residues. Germline CDR1 is SNHLY and CDR2 is FYNNEI. CDR3 bases: TGTGCCAGCAGTGAGTGGTTTGTAGGGAACACCATATATTTT. Protein: CASSEWFVGNTIYF.

The chain couples TRBV27 to TRBJ1-1; no reliable D call. This CDR3 has 13 residues. Looked up from germline, CDR1 is MNHEY and CDR2 is SMNVEV (reference sequence). Trimming removed 4 bases from V and 0 bases from J, with 6 bases in between. The CDR3 nucleotides are TGTGCCAGCAGTTGGTCGCTGAACACTGAAGCTTTCTTT. It codes for CASSWSLNTEAFF.

The chain couples TRBV7-9 to TRBJ1-2; D ambiguous. V was pared by 11 bases and J by 6 bases, with 22 bases between. Per the germline V gene, CDR1 is SEHNR and CDR2 is FQNEAQ (reference sequence). The CDR3 is made up of 14 amino acids. In DNA, the CDR3 is TGTGCCTCATACCCCGAGCCACTTCCTAATGGCTACACCTTC. Translation gives CASYPEPLPNGYTF.

This chain connects TRBV7-9 to TRBJ2-7; a weak D match, TRBD1 (7 bases). CDR3 length: 14 residues. V lost 0 bases and J lost 6, with 12 bases in between. Germline lookup yields CDR1 SEHNR and CDR2 FQNEAQ (reference sequence). CDR3 sequence reads: CASSLAQGGVEQYF. The CDR3 DNA reads TGTGCCAGCAGCTTAGCGCAGGGGGGAGTCGAGCAGTACTTC.